This T cell receptor (beta chain) was documented in a study of T cell responses to AZD1222 COVID-19 vaccine. Whole-study results and caveats: The donor group comprised mostly white British people and more females; the analysis possibly underestimated clonal diversity.

For this clone: Its antigen is not known.

The table came from immunoSEQ multiplex PCR; TCRdb's copy has only in-frame clones and leaves some out. The sample comprises 95,000 to 150,000 clones, 87% of which are singletons, and about 10% rests with the top ten. Germline CDR1 is MNHEY and CDR2 is SVGAGI. The CDR3 totals 14 residues. The germline V and J ends were trimmed by 6 bases and 5 bases, with 13 bases remaining between them. The chain links TRBV6-5 to TRBJ1-4; maybe TRBD1 (6 bases). This sample comprised peripheral blood, obtained on day 0 of AZD1222 vaccination. This TCR was sampled from an adult in good health. The CDR3 nucleotides read TGTGCCAGCAGCTCCAGGACAGTAAATGAAAAACTGTTTTTT. Encoded protein: CASSSRTVNEKLFF.